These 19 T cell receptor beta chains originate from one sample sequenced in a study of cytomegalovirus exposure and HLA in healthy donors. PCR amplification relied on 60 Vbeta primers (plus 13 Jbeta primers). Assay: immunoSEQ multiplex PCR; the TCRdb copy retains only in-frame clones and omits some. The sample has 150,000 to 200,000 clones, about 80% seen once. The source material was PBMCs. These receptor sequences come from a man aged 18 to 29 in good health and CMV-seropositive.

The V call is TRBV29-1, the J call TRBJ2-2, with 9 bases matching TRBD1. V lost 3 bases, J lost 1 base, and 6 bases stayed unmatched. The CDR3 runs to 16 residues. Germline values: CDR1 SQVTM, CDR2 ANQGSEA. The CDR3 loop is CSVDTGTGWNTGELFF. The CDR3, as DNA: TGCAGCGTTGACACCGGGACAGGGTGGAACACCGGGGAGCTGTTTTTT.

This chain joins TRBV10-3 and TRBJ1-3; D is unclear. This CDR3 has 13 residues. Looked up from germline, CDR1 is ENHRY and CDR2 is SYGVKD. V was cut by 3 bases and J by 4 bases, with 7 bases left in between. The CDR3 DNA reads TGTGCCATCAGTGAAGACTCCGGAAACACCATATATTTT. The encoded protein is CAISEDSGNTIYF.

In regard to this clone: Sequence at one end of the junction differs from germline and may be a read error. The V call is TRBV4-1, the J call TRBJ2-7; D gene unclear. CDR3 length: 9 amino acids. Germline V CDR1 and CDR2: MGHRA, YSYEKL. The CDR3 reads CASSQFRFF. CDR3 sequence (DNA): TGCGCCAGCAGCCAATTCCGGTTCTTC.

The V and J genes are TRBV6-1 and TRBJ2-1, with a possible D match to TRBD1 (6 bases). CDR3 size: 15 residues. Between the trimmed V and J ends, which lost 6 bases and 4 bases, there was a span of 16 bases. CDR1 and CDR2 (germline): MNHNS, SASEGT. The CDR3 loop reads CASRALRQVYNEQFF. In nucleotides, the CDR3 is TGTGCCAGCAGGGCCCTGAGACAGGTATACAATGAGCAGTTCTTC.

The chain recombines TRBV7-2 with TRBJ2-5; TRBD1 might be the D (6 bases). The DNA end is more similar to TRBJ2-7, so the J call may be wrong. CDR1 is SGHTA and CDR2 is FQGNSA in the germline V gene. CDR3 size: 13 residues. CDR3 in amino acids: CASRDINSHEQYF. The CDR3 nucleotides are TGTGCCAGCCGGGACATTAATTCCCACGAGCAGTACTTC.

CDR3 loop: CASSYSADTRTDTQYF. CDR3 nucleotide sequence: TGTGCCAGCAGTTACTCGGCGGACACCCGCACAGATACGCAGTATTTT. V is TRBV6-5 and J is TRBJ2-3; D may be TRBD1 (5 bases). The germline gives CDR1 MNHEY, CDR2 SVGAGI. Trimming left V 0 bases short and J 1 base short, with 11 bases between. The CDR3 extends over 16 amino acids.

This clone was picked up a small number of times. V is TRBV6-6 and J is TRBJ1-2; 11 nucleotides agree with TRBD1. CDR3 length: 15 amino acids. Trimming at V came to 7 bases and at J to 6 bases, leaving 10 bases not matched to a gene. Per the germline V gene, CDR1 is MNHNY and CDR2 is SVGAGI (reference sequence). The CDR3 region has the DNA TGTGCCAGCACCCCAGGACAGGGGGCGCGAAATGGCTACACCTTC. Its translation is CASTPGQGARNGYTF.

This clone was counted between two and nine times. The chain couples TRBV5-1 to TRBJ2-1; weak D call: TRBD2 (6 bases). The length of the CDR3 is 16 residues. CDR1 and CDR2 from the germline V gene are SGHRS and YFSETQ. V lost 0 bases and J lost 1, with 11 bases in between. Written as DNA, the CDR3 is TGCGCCAGCAGCTTGGCCCCTCGGGGGTCCTACAATGAGCAGTTCTTC. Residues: CASSLAPRGSYNEQFF.

The CDR3 reads CASSPGNEQFF. CDR3 bases: TGCGCCAGCAGCCCAGGGAATGAGCAGTTCTTC. V is TRBV4-1 and J is TRBJ2-1, with D tentatively TRBD1 (5 bases). With 4 bases removed from V and 7 bases from J, the gap between germline ends came to 5 bases. Germline CDR1 MGHRA, CDR2 YSYEKL. The CDR3 has 11 amino acids.

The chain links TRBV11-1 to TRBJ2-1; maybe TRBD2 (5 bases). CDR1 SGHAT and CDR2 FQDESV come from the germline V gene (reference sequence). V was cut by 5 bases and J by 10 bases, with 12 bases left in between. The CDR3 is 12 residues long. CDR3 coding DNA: TGTGCCAGCAGCCTAGGACGCGGGGAGCAGTTCTTC. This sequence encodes CASSLGRGEQFF.

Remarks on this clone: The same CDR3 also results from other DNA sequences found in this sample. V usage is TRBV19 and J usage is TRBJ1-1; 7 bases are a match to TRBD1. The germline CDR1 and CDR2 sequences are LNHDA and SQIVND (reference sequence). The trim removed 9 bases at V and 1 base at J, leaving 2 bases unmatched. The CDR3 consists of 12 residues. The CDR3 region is CASRTGNTEAFF. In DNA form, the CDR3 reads TGTGCCAGCCGGACAGGGAACACTGAAGCTTTCTTT.

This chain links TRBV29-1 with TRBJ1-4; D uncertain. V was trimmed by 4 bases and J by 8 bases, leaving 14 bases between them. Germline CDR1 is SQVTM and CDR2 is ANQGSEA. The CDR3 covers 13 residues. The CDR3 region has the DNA TGCAGCGTTGGAGGCATACTCGGAGAAAAACTGTTTTTT. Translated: CSVGGILGEKLFF.

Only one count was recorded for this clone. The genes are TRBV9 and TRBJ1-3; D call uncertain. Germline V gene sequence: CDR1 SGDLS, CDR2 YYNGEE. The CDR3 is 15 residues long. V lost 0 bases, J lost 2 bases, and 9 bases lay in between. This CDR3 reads CASSVGGGTGNTIYF. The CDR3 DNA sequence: TGTGCCAGCAGCGTAGGAGGCGGGACTGGAAACACCATATATTTT.

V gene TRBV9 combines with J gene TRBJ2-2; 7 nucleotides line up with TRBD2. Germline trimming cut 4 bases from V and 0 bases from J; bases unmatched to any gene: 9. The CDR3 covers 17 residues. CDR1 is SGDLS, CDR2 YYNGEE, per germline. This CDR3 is CASSRTSGGTNTGELFF. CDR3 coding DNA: TGTGCCAGCAGCCGGACTAGTGGGGGGACGAACACCGGGGAGCTGTTTTTT.

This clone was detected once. The CDR3 reads CASSFVDSYYGYTF. CDR3 nucleotide sequence: TGTGCCAGCAGCTTTGTGGACAGCTACTATGGCTACACCTTC. The chain employs TRBV5-4 and TRBJ1-2; TRBD1 is a possible D gene (6 bases). V lost 2 bases and J 3 bases, leaving 11 bases between the germline ends. The germline gives CDR1 SGHNT, CDR2 YYREEE (reference sequence). This CDR3 comprises 14 residues. The entire variable domain, with the rest obtained from reference TRBV5-4 and TRBJ1-2, is as follows: ETGVTQSPTHLIKTRGQQVTLRCSSQSGHNTVSWYQQALGQGPQFIFQYYREEENGRGNFPPRFSGLQFPNYSSELNVNALELDDSALYLCASSFVDSYYGYTFGSGTRLTVV.

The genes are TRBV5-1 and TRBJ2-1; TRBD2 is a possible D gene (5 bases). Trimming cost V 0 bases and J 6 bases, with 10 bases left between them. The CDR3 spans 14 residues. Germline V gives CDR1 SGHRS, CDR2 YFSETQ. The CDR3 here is CASSLGLAGNEQFF. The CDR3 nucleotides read TGCGCCAGCAGCTTGGGGCTAGCCGGCAATGAGCAGTTCTTC.

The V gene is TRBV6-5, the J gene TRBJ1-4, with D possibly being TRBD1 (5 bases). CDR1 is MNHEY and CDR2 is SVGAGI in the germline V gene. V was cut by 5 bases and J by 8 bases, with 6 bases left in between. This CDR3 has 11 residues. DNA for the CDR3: TGTGCCAGCAGTCAGGGAGAAAAACTGTTTTTT. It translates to CASSQGEKLFF.

CDR3 amino acids: CASSSRRTGANVLTF. For the CDR3, the DNA is TGTGCCAGCAGTTCCCGGAGAACTGGGGCCAACGTCCTGACTTTC. The rearrangement joins TRBV27 to TRBJ2-6; D gene uncertain. The V end lost 4 bases, the J end lost 2 bases, and 9 bases lay between the germline ends. The CDR3 spans 15 residues. Germline values: CDR1 MNHEY, CDR2 SMNVEV (reference sequence). The full variable domain, completed using reference TRBV27 and TRBJ2-6, is EAQVTQNPRYLITVTGKKLTVTCSQNMNHEYMSWYRQDPGLGLRQIYYSMNVEVTDKGDVPEGYKVSRKEKRNFPLILESPSPNQTSLYFCASSSRRTGANVLTFGAGSRLTVL.

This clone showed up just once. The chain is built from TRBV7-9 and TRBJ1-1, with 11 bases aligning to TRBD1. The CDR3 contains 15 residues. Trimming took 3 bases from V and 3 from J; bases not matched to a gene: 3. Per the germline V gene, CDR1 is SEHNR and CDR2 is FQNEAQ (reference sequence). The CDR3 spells CASSLGQGVYTEAFF. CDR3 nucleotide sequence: TGTGCCAGCAGCTTGGGACAGGGGGTTTACACTGAAGCTTTCTTT.